A single sample is the source of the 6 T cell receptor beta chains below, sequenced in a study of blood T cell repertoires in COVID-19. TCRdb's copy holds only in-frame clones and misses some; the assay was immunoSEQ multiplex PCR. The data show approximately 40,000 clones, approximately 90% seen once. Sequences were obtained from peripheral blood. The source is a man between 60 and 75 years old with COVID-19, enrolled during active disease.

The rearrangement links TRBV30 to TRBJ2-7, with D possibly matching TRBD2 (6 bases). This CDR3 is 15 amino acids long. Trimming took off 2 bases at V and 5 bases at J, with 19 bases between the two ends. CDR1 is GTSNPN, CDR2 SVGIG, per germline (reference sequence). This chain's CDR3 is CAWSYSGYRPHEQYF. In DNA, the CDR3 is TGTGCCTGGAGTTACAGCGGGTACCGACCCCACGAGCAGTACTTC.

This sequence joins TRBV6-5 and TRBJ1-5; TRBD1 agrees at 7 bases. The CDR3 length is 12 residues. In germline, CDR1 is MNHEY, CDR2 SVGAGI. J gave up 2 bases and V 8 bases, and 0 bases lay outside the gene matches. CDR3 DNA: TGTGCCAGCGGACAGGGCAATCAGCCCCAGCATTTT. Its translation: CASGQGNQPQHF.

The chain couples TRBV30 to TRBJ2-1; 9 bases align to TRBD2. The CDR3 loop spans 18 amino acids. The germline gives CDR1 GTSNPN, CDR2 SVGIG (reference sequence). V lost 4 bases to trimming and J lost 0 bases; unmatched junction nucleotides: 13. CDR3 sequence: CAWTGRREGFSSYNEQFF. CDR3 sequence (DNA): TGTGCCTGGACCGGACGGCGGGAGGGATTCTCCTCCTACAATGAGCAGTTCTTC.

The V call is TRBV5-1, the J call TRBJ1-2; 8 nucleotides line up with TRBD1. Germline lookup yields CDR1 SGHRS and CDR2 YFSETQ. CDR3 length: 15 residues. V was pared by 0 bases and J by 4 bases, with 5 bases of the junction left unmatched. The chain's CDR3 is CASSLGGTGSYGYTF. For the CDR3, the DNA is TGCGCCAGCAGCTTGGGGGGGACAGGCTCCTATGGCTACACCTTC. The whole variable domain, filled in from reference TRBV5-1 and TRBJ1-2, reads KAGVTQTPRYLIKTRGQQVTLSCSPISGHRSVSWYQQTPGQGLQFLFEYFSETQRNKGNFPGRFSGRQFSNSRSEMNVSTLELGDSALYLCASSLGGTGSYGYTFGSGTRLTVV.

This clone was detected a few times. The chain joins TRBV10-1 to TRBJ1-5, with 9 nucleotides matching TRBD1. This CDR3 has 12 amino acids. Germline V CDR1 and CDR2: WNHNN, SYGVQD (reference sequence). The V segment lost 8 bases and the J segment 4 bases; nucleotides outside the gene matches: 0. The CDR3 here is CASGTGNQPQHF. CDR3 nucleotides: TGCGCCAGCGGGACAGGGAATCAGCCCCAGCATTTT.

J is TRBJ2-7 and V is TRBV18, with TRBD1 matching over 7 bases. Germline-derived CDR1 and CDR2 are KGHSH and LQKENI. The CDR3 covers 14 residues. V was pared by 5 bases and J by 0 bases, with 4 bases of the junction left unmatched. CDR3 residues: CASSSQGRSYEQYF. Here the CDR3 DNA reads TGTGCCAGCTCATCACAGGGGCGCTCCTACGAGCAGTACTTC.